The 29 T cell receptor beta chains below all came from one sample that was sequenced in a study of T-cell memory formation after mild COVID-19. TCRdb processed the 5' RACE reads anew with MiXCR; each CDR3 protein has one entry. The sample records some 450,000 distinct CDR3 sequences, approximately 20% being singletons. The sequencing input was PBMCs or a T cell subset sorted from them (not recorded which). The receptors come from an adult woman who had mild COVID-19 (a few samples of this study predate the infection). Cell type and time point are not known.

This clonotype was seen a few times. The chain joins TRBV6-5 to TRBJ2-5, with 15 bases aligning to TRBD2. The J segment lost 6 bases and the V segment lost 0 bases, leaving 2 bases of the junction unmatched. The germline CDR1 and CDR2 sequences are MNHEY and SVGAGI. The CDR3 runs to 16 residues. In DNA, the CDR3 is TGTGCCAGCAGTTACTCTGGGACTAGCGGGAGGCAGACCCAGTACTTC. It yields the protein CASSYSGTSGRQTQYF.

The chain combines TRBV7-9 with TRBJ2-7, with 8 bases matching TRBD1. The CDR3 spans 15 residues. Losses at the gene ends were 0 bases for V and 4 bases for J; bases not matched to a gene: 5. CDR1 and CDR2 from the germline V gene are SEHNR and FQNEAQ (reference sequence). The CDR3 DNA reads TGTGCCAGCAGCTTAGCGTCGACAGGGGTATACGAGCAGTACTTC. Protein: CASSLASTGVYEQYF.

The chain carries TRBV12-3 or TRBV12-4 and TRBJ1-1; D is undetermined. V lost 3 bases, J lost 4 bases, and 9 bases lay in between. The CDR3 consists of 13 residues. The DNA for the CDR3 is TGTGCCAGCAGTTTTTACAGCCGCACTGAAGCTTTCTTT. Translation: CASSFYSRTEAFF.

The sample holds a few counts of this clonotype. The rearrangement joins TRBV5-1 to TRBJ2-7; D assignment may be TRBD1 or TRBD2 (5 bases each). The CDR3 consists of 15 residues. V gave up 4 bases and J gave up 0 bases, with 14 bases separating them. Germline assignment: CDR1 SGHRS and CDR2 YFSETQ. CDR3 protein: CASSPESGSSYEQYF. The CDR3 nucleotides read TGCGCCAGCAGCCCCGAATCAGGGAGCTCCTACGAGCAGTACTTC. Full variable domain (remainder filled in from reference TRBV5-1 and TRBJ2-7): KAGVTQTPRYLIKTRGQQVTLSCSPISGHRSVSWYQQTPGQGLQFLFEYFSETQRNKGNFPGRFSGRQFSNSRSEMNVSTLELGDSALYLCASSPESGSSYEQYFGPGTRLTVT.

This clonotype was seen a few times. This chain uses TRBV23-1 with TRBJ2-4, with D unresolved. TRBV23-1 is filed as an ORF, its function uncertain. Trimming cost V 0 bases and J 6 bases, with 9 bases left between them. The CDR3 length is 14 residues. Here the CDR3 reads CASSQSRPVNIQYF. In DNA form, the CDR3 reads TGCGCCAGCAGTCAATCGCGACCCGTAAACATTCAGTACTTC.

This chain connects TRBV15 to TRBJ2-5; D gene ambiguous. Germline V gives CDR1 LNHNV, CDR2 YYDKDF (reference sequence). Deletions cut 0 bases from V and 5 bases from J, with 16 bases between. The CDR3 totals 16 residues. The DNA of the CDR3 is TGTGCCACCAGCAGAGATCCCCCCACAACGGGTGAGACCCAGTACTTC. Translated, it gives CATSRDPPTTGETQYF.

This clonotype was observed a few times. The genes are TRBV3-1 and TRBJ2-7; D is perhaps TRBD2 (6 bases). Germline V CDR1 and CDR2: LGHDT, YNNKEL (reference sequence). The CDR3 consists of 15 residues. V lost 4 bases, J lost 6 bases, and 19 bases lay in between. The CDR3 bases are TGTGCCAGCAGCCCCGGGGGAATTCGTGCGATCGAGCAGTACTTC. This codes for CASSPGGIRAIEQYF.

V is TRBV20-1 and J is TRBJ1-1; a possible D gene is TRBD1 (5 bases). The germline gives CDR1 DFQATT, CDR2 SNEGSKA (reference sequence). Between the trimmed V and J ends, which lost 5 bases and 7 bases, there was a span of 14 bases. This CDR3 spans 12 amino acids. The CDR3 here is CSAPLAGGEAFF. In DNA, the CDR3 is TGCAGTGCTCCCCTAGCTGGGGGTGAAGCTTTCTTT.

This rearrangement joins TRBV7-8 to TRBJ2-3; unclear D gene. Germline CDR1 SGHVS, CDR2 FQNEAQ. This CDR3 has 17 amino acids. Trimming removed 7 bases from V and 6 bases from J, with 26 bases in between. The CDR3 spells CASTGEWVRTNHDTQYF. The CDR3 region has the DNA TGTGCCAGCACCGGAGAGTGGGTGCGGACGAACCACGATACGCAGTATTTT.

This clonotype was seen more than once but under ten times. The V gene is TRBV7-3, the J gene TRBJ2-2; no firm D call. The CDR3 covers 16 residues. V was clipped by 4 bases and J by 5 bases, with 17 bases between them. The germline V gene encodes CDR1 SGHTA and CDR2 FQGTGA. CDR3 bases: TGTGCCAGCAGCTCCCGGTTGGGCCCAGGAACCGGGGAGCTGTTTTTT. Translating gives CASSSRLGPGTGELFF.

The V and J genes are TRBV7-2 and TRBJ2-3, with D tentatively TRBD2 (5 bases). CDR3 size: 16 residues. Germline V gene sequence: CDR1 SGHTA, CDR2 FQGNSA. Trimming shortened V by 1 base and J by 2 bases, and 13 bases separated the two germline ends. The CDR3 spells CASSLGSSKFTDTQYF. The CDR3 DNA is TGTGCCAGCAGCTTAGGGTCTAGCAAGTTCACAGATACGCAGTATTTT.

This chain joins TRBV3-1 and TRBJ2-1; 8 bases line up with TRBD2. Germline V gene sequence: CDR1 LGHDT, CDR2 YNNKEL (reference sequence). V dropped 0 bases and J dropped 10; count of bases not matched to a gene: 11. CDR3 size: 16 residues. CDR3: CASSQEPGLGNGEQFF. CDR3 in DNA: TGTGCCAGCAGCCAAGAACCGGGACTAGGGAACGGGGAGCAGTTCTTC.

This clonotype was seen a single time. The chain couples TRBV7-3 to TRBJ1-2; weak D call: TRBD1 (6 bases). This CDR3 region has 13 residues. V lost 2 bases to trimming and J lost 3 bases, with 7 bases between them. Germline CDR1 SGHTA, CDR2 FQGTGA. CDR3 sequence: CASSLGQHYGYTF. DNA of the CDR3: TGTGCCAGCAGCTTAGGACAGCACTATGGCTACACCTTC.

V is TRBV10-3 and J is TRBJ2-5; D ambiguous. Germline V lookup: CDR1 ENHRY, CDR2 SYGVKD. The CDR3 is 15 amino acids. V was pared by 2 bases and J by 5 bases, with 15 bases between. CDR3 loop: CAISENQIRWETQYF. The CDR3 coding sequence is TGTGCCATCAGTGAGAACCAGATCCGGTGGGAGACCCAGTACTTC.

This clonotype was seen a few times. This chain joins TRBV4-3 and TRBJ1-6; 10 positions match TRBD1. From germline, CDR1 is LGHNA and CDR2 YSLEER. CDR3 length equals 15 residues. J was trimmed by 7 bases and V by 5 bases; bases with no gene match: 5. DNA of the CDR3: TGCGCCAGCAGCGAGCGGGACAGGGGCAATTCACCCCTCCACTTT. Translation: CASSERDRGNSPLHF.

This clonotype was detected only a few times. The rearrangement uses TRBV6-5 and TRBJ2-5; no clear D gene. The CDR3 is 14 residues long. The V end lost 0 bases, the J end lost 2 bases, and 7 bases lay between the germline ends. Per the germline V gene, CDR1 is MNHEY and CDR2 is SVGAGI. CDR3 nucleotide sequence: TGTGCCAGCAGTTACTCGCCGGTACAAGAGACCCAGTACTTC. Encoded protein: CASSYSPVQETQYF.

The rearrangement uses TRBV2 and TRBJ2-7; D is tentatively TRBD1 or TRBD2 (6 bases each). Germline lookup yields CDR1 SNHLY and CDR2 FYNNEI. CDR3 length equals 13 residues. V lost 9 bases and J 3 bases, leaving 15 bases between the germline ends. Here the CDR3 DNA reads TGTGCCAGTGAACCGGGGGCAAACTACGAGCAGTACTTC. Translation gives CASEPGANYEQYF. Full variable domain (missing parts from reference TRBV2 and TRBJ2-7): EPEVTQTPSHQVTQMGQEVILRCVPISNHLYFYWYRQILGQKVEFLVSFYNNEISEKSEIFDDQFSVERPDGSNFTLKIRSTKLEDSAMYFCASEPGANYEQYFGPGTRLTVT.

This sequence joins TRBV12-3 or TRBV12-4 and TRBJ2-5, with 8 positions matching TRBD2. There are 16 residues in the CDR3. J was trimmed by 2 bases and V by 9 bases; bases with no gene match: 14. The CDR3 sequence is CASRPHGGGPQETQYF. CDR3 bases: TGTGCCAGTCGGCCACATGGCGGGGGGCCGCAAGAGACCCAGTACTTC.

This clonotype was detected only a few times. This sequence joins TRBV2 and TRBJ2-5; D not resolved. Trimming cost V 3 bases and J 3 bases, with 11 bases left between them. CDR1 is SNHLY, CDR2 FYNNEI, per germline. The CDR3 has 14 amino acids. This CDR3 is CASSDWRNKETQYF. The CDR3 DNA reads TGTGCCAGCAGTGATTGGCGGAATAAAGAGACCCAGTACTTC.

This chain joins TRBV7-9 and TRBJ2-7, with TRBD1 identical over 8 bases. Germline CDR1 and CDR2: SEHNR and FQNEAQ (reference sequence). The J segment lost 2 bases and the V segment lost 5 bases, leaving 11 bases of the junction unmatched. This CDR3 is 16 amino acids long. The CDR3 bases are TGTGCCAGCAGCATGACCCGGGACAGGCAAGCCTACGAGCAGTACTTC. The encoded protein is CASSMTRDRQAYEQYF.

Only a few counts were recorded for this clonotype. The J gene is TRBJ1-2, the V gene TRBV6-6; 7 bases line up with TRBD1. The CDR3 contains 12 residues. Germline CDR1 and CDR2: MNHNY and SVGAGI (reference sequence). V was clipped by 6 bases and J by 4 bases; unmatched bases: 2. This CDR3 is CASSGTAYGYTF. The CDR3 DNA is TGTGCCAGCAGCGGGACAGCCTATGGCTACACCTTC.

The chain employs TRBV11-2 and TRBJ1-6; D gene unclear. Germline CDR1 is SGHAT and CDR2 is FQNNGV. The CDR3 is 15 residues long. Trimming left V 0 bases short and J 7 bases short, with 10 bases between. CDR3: CASSLDPAGNSPLHF. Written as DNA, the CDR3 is TGTGCCAGCAGCTTAGATCCGGCCGGGAATTCACCCCTCCACTTT.

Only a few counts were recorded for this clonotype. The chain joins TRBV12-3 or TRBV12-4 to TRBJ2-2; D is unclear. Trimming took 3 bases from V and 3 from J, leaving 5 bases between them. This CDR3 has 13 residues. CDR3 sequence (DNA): TGTGCCAGCAGTTTCTCCTACACCGGGGAGCTGTTTTTT. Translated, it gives CASSFSYTGELFF.

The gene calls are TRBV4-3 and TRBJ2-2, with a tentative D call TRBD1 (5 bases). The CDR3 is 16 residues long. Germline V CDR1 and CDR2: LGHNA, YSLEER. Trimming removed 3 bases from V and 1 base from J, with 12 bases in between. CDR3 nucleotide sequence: TGCGCCAGCAGCCACCAGCACGACAGGAACACCGGGGAGCTGTTTTTT. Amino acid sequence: CASSHQHDRNTGELFF.

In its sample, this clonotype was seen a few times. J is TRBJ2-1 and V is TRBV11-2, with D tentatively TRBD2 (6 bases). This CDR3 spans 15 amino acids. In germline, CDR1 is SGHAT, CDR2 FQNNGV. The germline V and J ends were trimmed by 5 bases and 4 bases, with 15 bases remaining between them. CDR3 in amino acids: CASSPDYAGYNEQFF. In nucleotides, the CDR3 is TGTGCCAGCAGCCCGGACTATGCGGGATACAATGAGCAGTTCTTC.

CDR3 bases: TGTGCCATCACAGGGGTGTTAGGCAATGAGCAGTTCTTC. Amino acid sequence: CAITGVLGNEQFF. The J gene is TRBJ2-1, the V gene TRBV10-3, with a tentative D call TRBD1 (6 bases). In germline, CDR1 is ENHRY, CDR2 SYGVKD. The CDR3 extends over 13 amino acids. Deletions cut 7 bases from V and 6 bases from J, with 13 bases between.

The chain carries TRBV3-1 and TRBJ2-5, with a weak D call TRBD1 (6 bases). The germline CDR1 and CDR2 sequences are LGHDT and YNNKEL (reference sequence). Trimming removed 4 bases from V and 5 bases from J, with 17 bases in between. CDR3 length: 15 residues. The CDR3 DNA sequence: TGTGCCAGCAGCCTCACAGGGCTTCTTAGGGAGACCCAGTACTTC. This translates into CASSLTGLLRETQYF.

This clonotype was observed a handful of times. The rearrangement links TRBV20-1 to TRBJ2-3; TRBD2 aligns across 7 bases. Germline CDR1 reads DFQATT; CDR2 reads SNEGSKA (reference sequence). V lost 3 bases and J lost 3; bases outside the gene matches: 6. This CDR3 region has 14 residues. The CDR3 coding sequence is TGCAGTGCTAGGTCGCGGGAGCGAACAGATACGCAGTATTTT. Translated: CSARSRERTDTQYF.

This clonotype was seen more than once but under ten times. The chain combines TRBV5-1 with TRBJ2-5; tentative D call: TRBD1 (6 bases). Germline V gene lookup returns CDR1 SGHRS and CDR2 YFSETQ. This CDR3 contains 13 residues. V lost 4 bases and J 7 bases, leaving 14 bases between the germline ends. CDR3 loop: CASSRGSPGTQYF. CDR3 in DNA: TGCGCCAGCAGCAGGGGGAGCCCGGGGACCCAGTACTTC.